The 29 T cell receptor beta chains below were found in one sample sequenced in a study of T-cell memory formation after mild COVID-19. TCRdb reprocessed the 5' RACE reads via MiXCR and lists one record per CDR3 protein. The sample shows hundreds of thousands of distinct CDR3 sequences, less than 25% of them seen only once. The sample taken for sequencing was PBMCs or a T cell subset sorted from them (not recorded which). The receptors were sampled from an adult woman who had mild COVID-19 (a few samples of this study predate the infection). Cell type and time point are not known.

This clonotype was recorded a few times. CDR3 sequence reads: CASSIGGSAGSQHF. CDR3 nucleotide sequence: TGTGCCAGTAGTATAGGTGGATCGGCGGGGTCGCAGCATTTT. The chain is built from TRBV19 and TRBJ1-5, with D hard to call. Trimming removed 1 base from V and 13 bases from J, with 17 bases in between. This CDR3 is built from 14 residues. Germline CDR1 LNHDA, CDR2 SQIVND (reference sequence).

J is TRBJ2-5 and V is TRBV6-5, with D unclear. This CDR3 contains 16 residues. CDR1 and CDR2 (germline): MNHEY, SVGAGI. V lost 2 bases and J lost 0, with 13 bases in between. The CDR3: CASSYTEPADQETQYF. In DNA form, the CDR3 reads TGTGCCAGCAGTTACACGGAACCGGCTGACCAAGAGACCCAGTACTTC.

This clonotype was counted only a few times. The CDR3 nucleotides read TGTGCCAGCACCCTAGCGGCTAGAGGTGAGGAGCAGTACTTC. This codes for CASTLAARGEEQYF. The chain combines TRBV12-3 or TRBV12-4 with TRBJ2-7, with 7 positions matching TRBD2. Germline trimming cut 7 bases from V and 7 bases from J; bases unmatched to any gene: 13. The CDR3 covers 14 residues.

This clonotype was counted between two and nine times. This sequence joins TRBV5-6 and TRBJ1-1, with 9 bases identical to TRBD1. Germline loops: CDR1 SGHDT, CDR2 YYEEEE. This CDR3 has 15 residues. Trimming removed 4 bases from V and 1 base from J; junction bases left unmatched: 5. Here the CDR3 reads CASSAGQGWNTEAFF. The CDR3 region has the DNA TGTGCCAGCAGCGCCGGACAGGGGTGGAACACTGAAGCTTTCTTT.

The chain employs TRBV11-3 and TRBJ2-7; 9 nucleotides line up with TRBD1. The CDR3 length is 19 residues. The germline CDR1 and CDR2 sequences are SGHNT and YENEEA. V trimming: 0 bases; J trimming: 4 bases; junction bases outside the gene matches: 16. Written as DNA, the CDR3 is TGTGCCAGCAGCTTAGATCCAGGATTCCCGGGACAGGGCATATACGAGCAGTACTTC. Translated: CASSLDPGFPGQGIYEQYF.

In this sample, this clonotype turned up a few times. J is TRBJ2-5 and V is TRBV20-1; 15 nucleotides agree with TRBD2. The CDR3 loop spans 13 amino acids. The trim removed 6 bases at V and 13 bases at J, leaving 9 bases unmatched. CDR1 DFQATT and CDR2 SNEGSKA come from the germline V gene (reference sequence). CDR3 coding DNA: TGCAGTGCCCGCGGGACTAGCGGGGGGTCCGGGTACTTC. As protein: CSARGTSGGSGYF.

This clonotype was seen a few times. The chain uses TRBV15 and TRBJ2-1, with 8 bases aligning to TRBD2. Germline V gene data show CDR1 as LNHNV and CDR2 as YYDKDF (reference sequence). V lost 3 bases, J lost 6 bases, and 10 bases stayed unmatched. The CDR3 is 16 amino acids. CDR3 sequence: CATSRDGLGGVNEQFF. The CDR3 DNA reads TGTGCCACCAGCAGGGACGGACTCGGGGGGGTCAATGAGCAGTTCTTC.

The V and J genes are TRBV20-1 and TRBJ2-5; the D is unclear. Trimming stripped 5 bases from V and 4 bases from J, with 17 bases between. The CDR3 consists of 14 residues. The germline V gene has CDR1 DFQATT and CDR2 SNEGSKA (reference sequence). The CDR3 sequence is CSADDRRGRETQYF. Here the CDR3 DNA reads TGCAGTGCTGACGACCGACGTGGACGAGAGACCCAGTACTTC.

This clonotype showed up just a few times. The genes are TRBV7-2 and TRBJ2-4; 7 bases map to TRBD2. This CDR3 region has 15 residues. V trimming: 2 bases; J trimming: 8 bases; junction bases outside the gene matches: 9. Per germline, CDR1 SGHTA and CDR2 FQGNSA. The CDR3 nucleotides are TGTGCCAGCAGCTTAATCGGCGGGAGTATAGACATTCAGTACTTC. Amino acids: CASSLIGGSIDIQYF. Full variable domain (rest looked up from reference TRBV7-2 and TRBJ2-4): GAGVSQSPSNKVTEKGKDVELRCDPISGHTALYWYRQSLGQGLEFLIYFQGNSAPDKSGLPSDRFSAERTGGSVSTLTIQRTQQEDSAVYLCASSLIGGSIDIQYFGAGTRLSVL.

This clonotype has only a few counts. J is TRBJ2-7 and V is TRBV27; D may be TRBD2 (6 bases). The CDR3 runs to 17 residues. Germline V gene lookup returns CDR1 MNHEY and CDR2 SMNVEV (reference sequence). V was shortened by 5 bases and J by 0 bases, with 20 bases between the two germline ends. CDR3 DNA: TGTGCCAGCAGTGTCCGCTCCGGGACTCTAACCTCCTACGAGCAGTACTTC. Residues: CASSVRSGTLTSYEQYF.

The rearrangement uses TRBV4-2 and TRBJ2-3; 9 positions match TRBD2. CDR3 size: 17 residues. V dropped 0 bases and J dropped 4; count of bases not matched to a gene: 8. Germline CDR1 reads LGHNA; CDR2 reads YNFKEQ. The CDR3 DNA sequence: TGTGCCAGCAGCCAAGATAGGGCTAGCGGGGTCGCAGATACGCAGTATTTT. Protein sequence: CASSQDRASGVADTQYF.

The chain is built from TRBV12-3 or TRBV12-4 and TRBJ1-1; TRBD1 matches 8 bases. The length of the CDR3 is 13 residues. The ends lost 6 bases at V and 7 bases at J; junction bases unmatched: 7. The CDR3 is CASRGQAKIEAFF. The CDR3 DNA follows: TGTGCCAGCAGGGGACAGGCAAAAATTGAAGCTTTCTTT.

This clonotype has only a few counts. The chain joins TRBV7-9 to TRBJ2-7; 9 bases map to TRBD1. The trim removed 5 bases at V and 5 bases at J, leaving 16 bases unmatched. Per germline, CDR1 SEHNR and CDR2 FQNEAQ (reference sequence). This CDR3 comprises 17 residues. Here the CDR3 reads CASSPGQGRTPIDEQYF. CDR3 nucleotide sequence: TGTGCCAGCAGCCCTGGACAGGGGCGTACCCCGATCGACGAGCAGTACTTC.

J is TRBJ2-5 and V is TRBV18; D might be TRBD1 or TRBD2, each matching 5 bases. The CDR3 extends over 15 amino acids. The ends were cut back, 0 bases at V and 2 bases at J, with 10 bases in the middle. The V gene's germline CDR1 is KGHSH and CDR2 LQKENI. The CDR3 here is CASSPPMGVQETQYF. In nucleotides, the CDR3 is TGTGCCAGCTCACCACCGATGGGGGTTCAAGAGACCCAGTACTTC.

V is TRBV27 and J is TRBJ2-1, with D possibly matching TRBD2 (7 bases). This CDR3 is built from 17 residues. Germline V CDR1 and CDR2: MNHEY, SMNVEV (reference sequence). V gave up 5 bases and J gave up 0 bases, with 17 bases separating them. CDR3 loop: CASSTRGAGSSYNEQFF. For the CDR3, the DNA is TGTGCCAGCAGTACCCGGGGGGCCGGCAGCTCCTACAATGAGCAGTTCTTC.

The V gene is TRBV4-1, the J gene TRBJ2-7; a weak D match, TRBD2 (6 bases). The CDR3 is 16 residues long. Germline V gene sequence: CDR1 MGHRA, CDR2 YSYEKL. V was clipped by 3 bases and J by 0 bases, with 15 bases between them. The CDR3 loop reads CASSQVSAGPSYEQYF. CDR3 nucleotide sequence: TGCGCCAGCAGCCAGGTCTCCGCGGGGCCCTCCTACGAGCAGTACTTC.

The chain couples TRBV6-6 to TRBJ2-7, with TRBD1 matching over 8 bases. Germline CDR1 reads MNHNY; CDR2 reads SVGAGI (reference sequence). J gave up 0 bases and V 6 bases, and 7 bases lay outside the gene matches. The CDR3 has 15 amino acids. The CDR3 region is CASSATGGNSYEQYF. In DNA form, the CDR3 reads TGTGCCAGCAGCGCCACAGGGGGGAACTCCTACGAGCAGTACTTC.

The V and J genes are TRBV30 and TRBJ1-1; the D is unclear. Germline V lookup: CDR1 GTSNPN, CDR2 SVGIG (reference sequence). V gave up 2 bases and J gave up 6 bases, with 10 bases separating them. The CDR3 totals 12 residues. CDR3: CAWSPTRAEAFF. CDR3 nucleotide sequence: TGTGCCTGGAGTCCTACTAGGGCTGAAGCTTTCTTT. The variable domain in full, completed from reference TRBV30 and TRBJ1-1, reads SQTIHQWPATLVQPVGSPLSLECTVEGTSNPNLYWYRQAAGRGLQLLFYSVGIGQISSEVPQNLSASRPQDRQFILSSKKLLLSDSGFYLCAWSPTRAEAFFGQGTRLTVV.

This clonotype has just one count. The V call is TRBV25-1, the J call TRBJ2-5; TRBD1 or TRBD2 may be the D gene (5 bases each). The ends were cut back, 8 bases at V and 2 bases at J, with 18 bases in the middle. From germline, CDR1 is MGHDK and CDR2 SYGVNS. The CDR3 length is 15 residues. CDR3 sequence (DNA): TGTGCCAGCGGAATAGACAGAGCGGCTCAAGAGACCCAGTACTTC. Its protein product is CASGIDRAAQETQYF. The variable domain in full, with the rest retrieved from reference TRBV25-1 and TRBJ2-5, is EADIYQTPRYLVIGTGKKITLECSQTMGHDKMYWYQQDPGMELHLIHYSYGVNSTEKGDLSSESTVSRIRTEHFPLTLESARPSHTSQYLCASGIDRAAQETQYFGPGTRLLVL.

The V call is TRBV7-3, the J call TRBJ2-3; D could derive from TRBD1 or TRBD2 (5 bases each). The CDR3 has 13 amino acids. Germline values: CDR1 SGHTA, CDR2 FQGTGA. V lost 5 bases, J lost 8 bases, and 14 bases lay in between. CDR3 protein: CASSGNGTATQYF. CDR3 DNA sequence: TGTGCCAGCAGCGGAAATGGGACGGCTACGCAGTATTTT. The whole variable domain, remainder taken from reference TRBV7-3 and TRBJ2-3, is GAGVSQTPSNKVTEKGKYVELRCDPISGHTALYWYRQSLGQGPEFLIYFQGTGAADDSGLPNDRFFAVRPEGSVSTLKIQRTERGDSAVYLCASSGNGTATQYFGPGTRLTVL.

This clonotype was seen more than once but under ten times. This sequence joins TRBV4-2 and TRBJ2-7; a weak D match, TRBD1 (6 bases). Germline V gene sequence: CDR1 LGHNA, CDR2 YNFKEQ. This CDR3 spans 14 amino acids. V lost 5 bases and J 2 bases, leaving 13 bases between the germline ends. The CDR3 protein is CASSSSQGPYEQYF. Here the CDR3 DNA reads TGTGCCAGCAGCTCCTCACAGGGTCCCTACGAGCAGTACTTC.

This clonotype has just a few counts. The chain uses TRBV18 and TRBJ2-7, with 9 bases that match TRBD2. Germline values: CDR1 KGHSH, CDR2 LQKENI. This CDR3 is built from 18 residues. V lost 3 bases to trimming and J lost 2 bases; unmatched junction nucleotides: 14. Here the CDR3 reads CASSPKGETSGLTYEQYF. The CDR3 DNA reads TGTGCCAGCTCACCGAAGGGGGAGACTAGCGGTCTCACCTACGAGCAGTACTTC.

This clonotype turned up a few times. The rearrangement uses TRBV6-5 and TRBJ2-7; 10 bases fit TRBD2. V dropped 4 bases and J dropped 9; count of bases not matched to a gene: 12. This CDR3 is 15 amino acids long. Germline assignment: CDR1 MNHEY and CDR2 SVGAGI. The CDR3 bases are TGTGCCAGCAGTTCCCCCGGCACTAGCGGGGCGGGGCAGTACTTC. Its protein is CASSSPGTSGAGQYF.

Many counts were recorded for this clonotype. The V and J genes are TRBV7-9 and TRBJ2-5; D unclear. The CDR3 consists of 14 residues. The V end lost 3 bases, the J end lost 5 bases, and 13 bases lay between the germline ends. Germline V lookup: CDR1 SEHNR, CDR2 FQNEAQ (reference sequence). The DNA of the CDR3 is TGTGCCAGCAGCTTCGGCGTCCGACGGGAGACCCAGTACTTC. Translating gives CASSFGVRRETQYF.

The CDR3 loop is CSARPGGRSYEQYF. CDR3 DNA sequence: TGCAGTGCTAGACCAGGAGGCAGGAGCTACGAGCAGTACTTC. The chain uses TRBV20-1 and TRBJ2-7; D is possibly TRBD2 (5 bases). V was clipped by 2 bases and J by 3 bases, with 14 bases between them. The CDR3 consists of 14 residues. Germline CDR1 reads DFQATT; CDR2 reads SNEGSKA (reference sequence).

The sample holds a few counts of this clonotype. The chain recombines TRBV24-1 with TRBJ1-1; D might be TRBD1 (6 bases). Between the trimmed V and J ends, which lost 3 bases and 4 bases, there was a span of 8 bases. CDR1 is KGHDR, CDR2 SFDVKD, per germline. This CDR3 spans 13 amino acids. The DNA for the CDR3 is TGTGCCACCAGTGATGCAGGGGTCACTGAAGCTTTCTTT. This gives the protein CATSDAGVTEAFF.

This clonotype has a handful of counts. This chain joins TRBV7-9 and TRBJ1-1, with no clear D. V was pared by 5 bases and J by 1 base, with 11 bases between. The CDR3 runs 14 residues. The germline CDR1 and CDR2 sequences are SEHNR and FQNEAQ (reference sequence). The CDR3 DNA reads as TGTGCCAGCAGCCGGAGGCAATCGAACACTGAAGCTTTCTTT. Protein: CASSRRQSNTEAFF.

The V and J genes are TRBV5-6 and TRBJ2-2; D may be TRBD1 (6 bases). Germline CDR1 is SGHDT and CDR2 is YYEEEE. CDR3 length equals 15 residues. Trimming shortened V by 3 bases and J by 5 bases, and 14 bases separated the two germline ends. The CDR3: CASSYGTRYTGELFF. The CDR3, as DNA: TGTGCCAGCAGCTACGGGACACGATATACCGGGGAGCTGTTTTTT.

The rearrangement uses TRBV7-8 and TRBJ2-7, with TRBD2 matching 8 bases. The V segment lost 3 bases and the J segment 1 base; nucleotides outside the gene matches: 2. The CDR3 runs 14 residues. The germline CDR1 and CDR2 sequences are SGHVS and FQNEAQ. The CDR3 is CASSFAGGSYEQYF. The CDR3 nucleotides read TGTGCCAGCAGCTTTGCGGGGGGTTCCTACGAGCAGTACTTC.